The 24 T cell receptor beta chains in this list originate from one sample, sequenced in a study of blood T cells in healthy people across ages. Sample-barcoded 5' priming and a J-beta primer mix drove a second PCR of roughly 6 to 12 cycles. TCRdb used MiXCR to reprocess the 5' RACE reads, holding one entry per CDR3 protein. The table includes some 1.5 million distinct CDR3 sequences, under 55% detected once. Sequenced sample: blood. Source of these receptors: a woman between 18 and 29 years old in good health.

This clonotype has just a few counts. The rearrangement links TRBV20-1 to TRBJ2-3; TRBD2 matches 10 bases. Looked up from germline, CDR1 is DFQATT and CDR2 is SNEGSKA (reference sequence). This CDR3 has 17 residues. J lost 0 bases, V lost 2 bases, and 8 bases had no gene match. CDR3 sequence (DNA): TGCAGTGCTAGAAACCTAGCGGGAGAATTCAGCACAGATACGCAGTATTTT. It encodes CSARNLAGEFSTDTQYF.

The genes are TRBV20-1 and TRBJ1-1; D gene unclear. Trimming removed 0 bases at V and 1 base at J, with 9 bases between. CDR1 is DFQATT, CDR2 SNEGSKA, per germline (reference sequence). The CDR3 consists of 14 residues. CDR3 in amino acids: CSARDGTENTEAFF. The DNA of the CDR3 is TGCAGTGCTAGAGATGGAACGGAGAACACTGAAGCTTTCTTT.

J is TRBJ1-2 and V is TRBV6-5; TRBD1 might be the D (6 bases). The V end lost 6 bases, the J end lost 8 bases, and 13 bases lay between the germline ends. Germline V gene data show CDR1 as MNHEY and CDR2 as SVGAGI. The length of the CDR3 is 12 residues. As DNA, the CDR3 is TGTGCCAGCAGGACCGCAGGGGTGGGCTACACCTTC. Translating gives CASRTAGVGYTF.

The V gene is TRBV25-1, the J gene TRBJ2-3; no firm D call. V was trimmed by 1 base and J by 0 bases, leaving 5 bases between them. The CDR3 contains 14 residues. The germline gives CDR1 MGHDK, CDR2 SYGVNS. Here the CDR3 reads CASSEFDSTDTQYF. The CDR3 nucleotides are TGTGCCAGCAGTGAATTTGATAGCACAGATACGCAGTATTTT.

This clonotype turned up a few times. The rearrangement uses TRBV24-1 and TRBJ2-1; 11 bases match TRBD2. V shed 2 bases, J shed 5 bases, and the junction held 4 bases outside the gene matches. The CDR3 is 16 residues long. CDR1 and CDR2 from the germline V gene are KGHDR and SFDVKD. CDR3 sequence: CATSDSLAGGNNEQFF. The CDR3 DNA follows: TGTGCCACCAGTGATTCCCTAGCGGGGGGCAACAATGAGCAGTTCTTC.

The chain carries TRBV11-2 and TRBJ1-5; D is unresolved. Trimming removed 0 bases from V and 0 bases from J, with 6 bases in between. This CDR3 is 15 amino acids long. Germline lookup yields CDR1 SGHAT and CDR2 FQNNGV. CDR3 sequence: CASSLDADSNQPQHF. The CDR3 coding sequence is TGTGCCAGCAGCTTAGATGCGGATAGCAATCAGCCCCAGCATTTT.

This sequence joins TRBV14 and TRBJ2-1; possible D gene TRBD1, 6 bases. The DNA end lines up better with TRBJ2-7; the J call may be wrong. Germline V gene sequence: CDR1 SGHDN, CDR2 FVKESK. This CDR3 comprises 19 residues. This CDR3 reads CASSSRLLTGRGFSYEQYF. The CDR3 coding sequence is TGTGCCAGCAGCTCACGACTACTAACAGGGCGCGGTTTTTCCTACGAGCAGTACTTC.

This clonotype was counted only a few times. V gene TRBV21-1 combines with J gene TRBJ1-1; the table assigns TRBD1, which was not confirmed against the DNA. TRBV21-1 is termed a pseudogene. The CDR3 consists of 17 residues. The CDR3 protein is CASSKPGRGQWRTEAFF. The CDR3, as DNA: TGTGCCAGCAGCAAACCGGGGAGGGGGCAGTGGAGGACTGAAGCTTTCTTT.

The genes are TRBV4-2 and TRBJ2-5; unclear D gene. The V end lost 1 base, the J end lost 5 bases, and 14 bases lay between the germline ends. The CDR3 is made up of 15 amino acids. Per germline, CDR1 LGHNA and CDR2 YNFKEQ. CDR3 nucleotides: TGTGCCAGCAGCCAAGGAACGGAACTTTATGAGACCCAGTACTTC. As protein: CASSQGTELYETQYF.

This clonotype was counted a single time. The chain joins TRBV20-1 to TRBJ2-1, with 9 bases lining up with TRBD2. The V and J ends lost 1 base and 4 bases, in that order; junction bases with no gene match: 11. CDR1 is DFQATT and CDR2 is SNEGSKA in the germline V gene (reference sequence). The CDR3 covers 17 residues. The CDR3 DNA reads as TGCAGTGCTAGAGCGGCTAGCGGGGAAAATAGTTACAATGAGCAGTTCTTC. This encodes CSARAASGENSYNEQFF.

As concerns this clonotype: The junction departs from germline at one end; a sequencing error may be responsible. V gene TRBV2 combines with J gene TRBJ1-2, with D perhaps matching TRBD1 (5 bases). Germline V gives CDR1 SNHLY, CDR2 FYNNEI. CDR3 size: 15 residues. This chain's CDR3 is CVSAGRTKGDYGYTF. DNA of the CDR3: TGTGTCAGCGCTGGCAGGACAAAGGGAGACTATGGCTACACCTTC.

CDR3 amino acids: CASSPLPDRGPAYEQYF. CDR3 sequence (DNA): TGTGCCAGCTCACCACTACCTGACAGGGGGCCAGCCTACGAGCAGTACTTC. This chain connects TRBV18 to TRBJ2-7; 10 nucleotides line up with TRBD1. Germline V gives CDR1 KGHSH, CDR2 LQKENI. The V gene end was trimmed by 1 base and the J gene end by 2 bases; junction bases not matched to a gene: 8. The CDR3 covers 17 residues.

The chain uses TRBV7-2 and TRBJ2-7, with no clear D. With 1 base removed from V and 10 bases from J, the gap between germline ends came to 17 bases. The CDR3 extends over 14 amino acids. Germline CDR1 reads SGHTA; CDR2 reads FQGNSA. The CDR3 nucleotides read TGTGCCAGCAGCTTAGGTTGGGCGCAAGAGCCCCAGTACTTC. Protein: CASSLGWAQEPQYF.

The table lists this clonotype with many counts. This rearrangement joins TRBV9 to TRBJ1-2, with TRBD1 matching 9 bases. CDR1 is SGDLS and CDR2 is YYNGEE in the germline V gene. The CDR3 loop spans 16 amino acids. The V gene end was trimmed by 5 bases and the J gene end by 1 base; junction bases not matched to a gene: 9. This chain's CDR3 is CASSKGQGGGNYGYTF. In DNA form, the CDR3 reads TGTGCCAGCAGTAAGGGACAGGGTGGGGGTAACTATGGCTACACCTTC.

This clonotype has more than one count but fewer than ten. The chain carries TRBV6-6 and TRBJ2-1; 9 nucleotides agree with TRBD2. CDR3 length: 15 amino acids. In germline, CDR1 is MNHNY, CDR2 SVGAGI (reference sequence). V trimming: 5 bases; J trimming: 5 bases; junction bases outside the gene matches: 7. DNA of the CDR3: TGTGCCAGCAGTACCGGGACTAGCACACACAATGAGCAGTTCTTC. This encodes CASSTGTSTHNEQFF.

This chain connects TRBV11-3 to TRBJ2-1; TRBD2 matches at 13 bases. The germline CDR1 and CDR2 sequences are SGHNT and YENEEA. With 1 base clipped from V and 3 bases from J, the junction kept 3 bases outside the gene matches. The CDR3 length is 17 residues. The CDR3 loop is CASSLGTSGGGYNEQFF. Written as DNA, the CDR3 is TGTGCCAGCAGCTTAGGGACTAGCGGGGGTGGCTACAATGAGCAGTTCTTC.

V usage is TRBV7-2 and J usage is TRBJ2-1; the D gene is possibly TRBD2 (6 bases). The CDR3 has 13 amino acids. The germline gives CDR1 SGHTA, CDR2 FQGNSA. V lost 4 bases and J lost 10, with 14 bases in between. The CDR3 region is CASSSRGLYEQFF. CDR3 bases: TGTGCCAGCAGCTCAAGGGGACTTTACGAGCAGTTCTTC.

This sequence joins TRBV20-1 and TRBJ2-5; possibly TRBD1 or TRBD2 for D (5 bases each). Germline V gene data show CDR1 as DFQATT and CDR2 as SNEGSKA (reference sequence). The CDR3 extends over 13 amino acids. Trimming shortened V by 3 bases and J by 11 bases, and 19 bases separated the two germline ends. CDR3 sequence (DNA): TGCAGTGCTAGGGGGGACGGAAACAATGAGCAGTACTTC. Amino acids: CSARGDGNNEQYF.

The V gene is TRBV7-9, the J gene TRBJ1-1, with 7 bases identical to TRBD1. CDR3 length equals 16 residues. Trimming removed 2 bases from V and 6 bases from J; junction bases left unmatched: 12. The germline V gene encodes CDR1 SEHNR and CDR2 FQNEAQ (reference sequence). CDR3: CASSLNPDEGAPEAFF. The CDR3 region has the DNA TGTGCCAGCAGCTTAAACCCTGATGAGGGGGCTCCTGAAGCTTTCTTT.

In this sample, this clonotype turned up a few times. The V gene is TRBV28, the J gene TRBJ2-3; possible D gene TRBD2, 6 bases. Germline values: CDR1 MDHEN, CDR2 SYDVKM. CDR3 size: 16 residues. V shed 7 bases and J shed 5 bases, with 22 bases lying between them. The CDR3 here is CASISPRDLKVDTQYF. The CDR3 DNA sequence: TGTGCCAGCATATCCCCGCGGGACTTGAAGGTAGATACGCAGTATTTT.

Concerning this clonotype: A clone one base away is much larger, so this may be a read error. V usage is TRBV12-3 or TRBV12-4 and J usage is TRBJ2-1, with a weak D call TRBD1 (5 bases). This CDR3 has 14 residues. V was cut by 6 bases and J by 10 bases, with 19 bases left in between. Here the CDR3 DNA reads TGTGCCAGCAGCCCCGCGACAGCATTCTACGAGCAGTTCTTC. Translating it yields CASSPATAFYEQFF.

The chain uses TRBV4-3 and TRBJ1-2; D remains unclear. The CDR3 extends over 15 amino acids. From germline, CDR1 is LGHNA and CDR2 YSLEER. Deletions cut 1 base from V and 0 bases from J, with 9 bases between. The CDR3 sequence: CASSQGVLANYGYTF. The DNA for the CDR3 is TGCGCCAGCAGCCAAGGTGTCCTCGCTAACTATGGCTACACCTTC.

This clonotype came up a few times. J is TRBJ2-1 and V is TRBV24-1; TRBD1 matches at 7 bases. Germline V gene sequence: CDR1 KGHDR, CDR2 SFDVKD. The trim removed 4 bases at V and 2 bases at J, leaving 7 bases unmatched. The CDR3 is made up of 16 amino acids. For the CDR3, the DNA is TGTGCCACCAGTGAGACAGGGCAAGCCCCCTACAATGAGCAGTTCTTC. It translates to CATSETGQAPYNEQFF.

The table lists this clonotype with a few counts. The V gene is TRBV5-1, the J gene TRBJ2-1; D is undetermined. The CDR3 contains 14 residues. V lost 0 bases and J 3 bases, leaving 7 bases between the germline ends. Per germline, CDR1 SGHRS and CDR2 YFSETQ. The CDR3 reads CASSLGPNYNEQFF. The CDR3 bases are TGCGCCAGCAGCTTGGGCCCTAACTACAATGAGCAGTTCTTC.